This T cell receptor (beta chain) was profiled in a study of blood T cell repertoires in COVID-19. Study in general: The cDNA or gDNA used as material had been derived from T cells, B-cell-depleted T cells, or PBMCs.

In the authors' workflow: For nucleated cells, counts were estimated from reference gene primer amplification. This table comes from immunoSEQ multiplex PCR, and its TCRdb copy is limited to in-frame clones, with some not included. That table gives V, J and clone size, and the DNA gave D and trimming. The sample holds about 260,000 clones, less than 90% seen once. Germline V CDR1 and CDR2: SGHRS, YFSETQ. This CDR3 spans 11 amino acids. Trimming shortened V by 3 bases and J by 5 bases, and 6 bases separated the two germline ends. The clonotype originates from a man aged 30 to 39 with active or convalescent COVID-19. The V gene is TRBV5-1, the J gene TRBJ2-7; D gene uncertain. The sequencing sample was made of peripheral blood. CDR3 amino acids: CASSWANEQYF. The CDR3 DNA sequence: TGCGCCAGCAGCTGGGCGAACGAGCAGTACTTC.